This T cell receptor (beta chain) was captured in a study of identical twins. Template switching created a universal primer site, and the cDNA included unique molecular identifiers. TCRdb ran MiXCR on the 5' RACE reads and lists one entry per CDR3 protein. This table has hundreds of thousands of distinct CDR3 sequences, 21% appearing once. The germline CDR1 and CDR2 sequences are SGHRS and YFSETQ. There are 13 residues in the CDR3. The V and J ends lost 4 bases and 5 bases respectively, with 9 bases between them. Points from the study as a whole: Low generation-probability sequences were in excess among twin-shared out-of-frame alpha sequences.

This clonotype was picked up a small number of times. Its specificity is unknown. The data also belong to a second study, concerning T cells expressing NK-cell markers. As that report states: The use of an anti-gamma-delta TCR antibody, which was added in several experiments, restricted sorting to T cells expressing alpha-beta TCR. Dominant NKG2C+ clonotypes were found to form about 1.0-7.5% of CD8+ T cells in six donors.

The receptor comes from a woman aged 18-29 years in good health. Source material: PBMCs. The chain is built from TRBV5-1 and TRBJ1-4; D gene uncertain. The DNA for the CDR3 is TGCGCCAGCAGCGGACCGGGGAATGAAAAACTGTTTTTT. Its translation is CASSGPGNEKLFF. The whole variable domain, filled in from reference TRBV5-1 and TRBJ1-4, reads KAGVTQTPRYLIKTRGQQVTLSCSPISGHRSVSWYQQTPGQGLQFLFEYFSETQRNKGNFPGRFSGRQFSNSRSEMNVSTLELGDSALYLCASSGPGNEKLFFGSGTQLSVL.